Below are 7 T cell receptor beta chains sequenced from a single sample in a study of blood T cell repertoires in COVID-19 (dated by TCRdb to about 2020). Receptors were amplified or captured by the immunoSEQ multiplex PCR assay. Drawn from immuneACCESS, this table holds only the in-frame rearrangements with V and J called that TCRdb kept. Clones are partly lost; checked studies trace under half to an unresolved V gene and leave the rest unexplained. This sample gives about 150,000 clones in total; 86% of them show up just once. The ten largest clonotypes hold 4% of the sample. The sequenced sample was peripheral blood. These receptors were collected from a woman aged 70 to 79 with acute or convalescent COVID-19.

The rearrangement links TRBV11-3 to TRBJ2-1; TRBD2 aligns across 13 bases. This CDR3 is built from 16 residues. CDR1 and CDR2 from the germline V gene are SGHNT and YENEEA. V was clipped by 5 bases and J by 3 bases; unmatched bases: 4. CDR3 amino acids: CASSPRTSGGYNEQFF. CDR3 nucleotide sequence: TGTGCCAGCAGCCCTAGGACTAGCGGGGGCTACAATGAGCAGTTCTTC.

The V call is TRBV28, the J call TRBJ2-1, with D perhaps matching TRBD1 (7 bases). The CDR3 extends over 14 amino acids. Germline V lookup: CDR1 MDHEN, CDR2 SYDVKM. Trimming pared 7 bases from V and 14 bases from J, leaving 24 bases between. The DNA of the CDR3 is TGTGCCAGCATATCCGGAACAGGGGACTGGCTGGAGTTCTTC. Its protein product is CASISGTGDWLEFF.

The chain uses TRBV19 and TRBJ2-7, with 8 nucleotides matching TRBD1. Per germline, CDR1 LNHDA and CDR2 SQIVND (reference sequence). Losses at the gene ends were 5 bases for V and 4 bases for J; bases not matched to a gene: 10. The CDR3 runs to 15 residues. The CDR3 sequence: CASSAGTGPLYEQYF. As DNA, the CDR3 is TGTGCCAGTAGTGCGGGGACAGGACCTCTATACGAGCAGTACTTC. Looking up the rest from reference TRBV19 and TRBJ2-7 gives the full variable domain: DGGITQSPKYLFRKEGQNVTLSCEQNLNHDAMYWYRQDPGQGLRLIYYSQIVNDFQKGDIAEGYSVSREKKESFPLTVTSAQKNPTAFYLCASSAGTGPLYEQYFGPGTRLTVT.

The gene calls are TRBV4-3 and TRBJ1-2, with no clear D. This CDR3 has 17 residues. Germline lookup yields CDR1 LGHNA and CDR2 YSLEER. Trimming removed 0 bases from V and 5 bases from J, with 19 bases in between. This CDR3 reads CASSQDPVGQAIYGYTF. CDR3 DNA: TGCGCCAGCAGCCAAGATCCAGTAGGTCAGGCCATATATGGCTACACCTTC.

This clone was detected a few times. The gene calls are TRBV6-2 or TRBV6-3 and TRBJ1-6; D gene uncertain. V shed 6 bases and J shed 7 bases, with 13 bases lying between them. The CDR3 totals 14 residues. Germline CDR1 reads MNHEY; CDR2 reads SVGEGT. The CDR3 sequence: CASSPQLGNSPLHF. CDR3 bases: TGTGCCAGCAGCCCCCAACTCGGGAATTCACCCCTCCACTTT.

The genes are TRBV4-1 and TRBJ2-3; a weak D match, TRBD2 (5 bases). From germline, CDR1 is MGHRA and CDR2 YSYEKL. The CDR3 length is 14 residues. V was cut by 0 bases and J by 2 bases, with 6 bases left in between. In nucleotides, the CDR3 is TGCGCCAGCAGCCAAGAGAGGGTCACAGATACGCAGTATTTT. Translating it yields CASSQERVTDTQYF.

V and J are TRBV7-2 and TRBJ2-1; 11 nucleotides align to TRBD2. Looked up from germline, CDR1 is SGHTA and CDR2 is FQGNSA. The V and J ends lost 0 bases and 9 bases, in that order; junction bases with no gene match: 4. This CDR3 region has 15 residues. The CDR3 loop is CASSLAFLAGGEQFF. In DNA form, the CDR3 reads TGTGCCAGCAGCTTAGCGTTTCTAGCGGGAGGTGAGCAGTTCTTC. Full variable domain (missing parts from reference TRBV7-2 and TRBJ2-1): GAGVSQSPSNKVTEKGKDVELRCDPISGHTALYWYRQSLGQGLEFLIYFQGNSAPDKSGLPSDRFSAERTGGSVSTLTIQRTQQEDSAVYLCASSLAFLAGGEQFFGPGTRLTVL.